This note documents a single TCR beta chain sequence. Clones were read by immunoSEQ multiplex PCR, and TCRdb kept only the in-frame ones, dropping some. The repertoire holds under 1,100,000 clones, more than 65% seen once, with approximately 1.5% in the top ten. The CDR3 totals 16 residues. V lost 2 bases, J lost 5 bases, and 18 bases lay in between. The V gene's germline CDR1 is MNHNY and CDR2 SVGAGI (reference sequence). This entry is derived from a study of shared clonotypes between healthy human individuals. CD4+ cells underwent separation, giving CD45RA+ naive and CD45RA-negative memory subsets. The sequencing input was memory CD4+ T cells sorted from blood. Indicated subset: CD45RA-negative fraction. This receptor was taken from a man aged 18 to 29 in good health. This chain uses TRBV6-6 with TRBJ2-5, with D tentatively TRBD2 (6 bases). CDR3 loop: CASSYDWSGAGETQYF. The CDR3 DNA sequence: TGTGCCAGCAGTTACGATTGGTCGGGAGCTGGGGAGACCCAGTACTTC.